These T cell receptor beta chains were read from a single sample in a study of blood T cell repertoires in COVID-19. Repertoires were generated with immunoSEQ multiplex PCR, while TCRdb's copy carries only in-frame clones and drops some. Here the sample spans approximately 300,000 clones, around nine tenths being singletons. The source material was peripheral blood. The receptors shown here come from a woman aged 25-40 years with COVID-19, enrolled during active disease. The CDR3 runs from the conserved cysteine through the conserved F or W.

CDR3aa: CASSIRPSGSNEQFF
v_gene: TRBV19
j_gene: TRBJ2-1

CDR3aa: CASSPSTGPQETQYF
v_gene: TRBV18
j_gene: TRBJ2-5

CDR3aa: CASSSGTGRNLHF
v_gene: TRBV18
j_gene: TRBJ1-6

CDR3aa: CASSQGRQGYSPLHF
v_gene: TRBV14
j_gene: TRBJ1-6

CDR3aa: CASRLRSTGEQPQHF
v_gene: TRBV4-1
j_gene: TRBJ1-5

CDR3aa: CASSQYYPVLYEQYF
v_gene: TRBV4-3
j_gene: TRBJ2-7

CDR3aa: CASISGQGDIQYF
v_gene: TRBV6-5
j_gene: TRBJ2-4

CDR3aa: CASTRTSGYTDTQYF
v_gene: TRBV27
j_gene: TRBJ2-3

CDR3aa: CASSQPGQGIYEQYF
v_gene: TRBV4-1
j_gene: TRBJ2-7

CDR3aa: CSVGQGLNYGYTF
v_gene: TRBV29-1
j_gene: TRBJ1-2

CDR3aa: CASSPRTGHASNTEAFF
v_gene: TRBV18
j_gene: TRBJ1-1

CDR3aa: CAISETGYTEAFF
v_gene: TRBV10-3
j_gene: TRBJ1-1

CDR3aa: CAWSAGKSYGYTF
v_gene: TRBV30
j_gene: TRBJ1-2

CDR3aa: CASSHRRQGSSYGYTF
v_gene: TRBV4-1
j_gene: TRBJ1-2

CDR3aa: CAAGSGRAGETQYF
v_gene: TRBV25-1
j_gene: TRBJ2-5

CDR3aa: CASSQYRAPSHREQFF
v_gene: TRBV3-1/TRBV3-2
j_gene: TRBJ2-1

CDR3aa: CASSPKDTVRYEQYF
v_gene: TRBV4-1
j_gene: TRBJ2-7